These 27 T cell receptor beta chains came from one sample sequenced in a study of blood T cell repertoires in COVID-19. Clones were read by immunoSEQ multiplex PCR, and TCRdb kept only the in-frame ones, dropping some. The sample has about 21,000 clones, nearly 90% seen once; the top ten hold roughly 25%. Sequenced material: peripheral blood. All receptors derive from a human donor with active COVID-19. The donor label of this sample is uncertain.

CDR3 DNA: TGCAGCGTAAGGACAGGGGGCTCATACAATGAGCAGTTCTTC. This sequence encodes CSVRTGGSYNEQFF. The genes are TRBV29-1 and TRBJ2-1, with TRBD1 matching over 11 bases. In germline, CDR1 is SQVTM, CDR2 ANQGSEA. The CDR3 consists of 14 residues. Germline trimming cut 6 bases from V and 4 bases from J; bases unmatched to any gene: 5.

The V call is TRBV12-3 or TRBV12-4, the J call TRBJ2-3; maybe TRBD1 (6 bases). Trimming stripped 8 bases from V and 2 bases from J, with 8 bases between. CDR3 size: 12 residues. Here the CDR3 DNA reads TGTGCCAGCGGGGGCCTCACAGATACGCAGTATTTT. Translation: CASGGLTDTQYF.

The gene calls are TRBV24-1 and TRBJ2-5; 8 bases fit TRBD2. V lost 9 bases and J lost 4; bases outside the gene matches: 18. This CDR3 comprises 17 residues. Germline V CDR1 and CDR2: KGHDR, SFDVKD. The chain's CDR3 is CATLILVGTRGGETQYF. The CDR3 coding sequence is TGTGCCACCCTCATATTGGTCGGGACTAGGGGGGGAGAGACCCAGTACTTC.

V gene TRBV18 combines with J gene TRBJ2-2, with 10 nucleotides matching TRBD1. CDR1 is KGHSH, CDR2 LQKENI, per germline. The CDR3 extends over 16 amino acids. The trim removed 1 base at V and 4 bases at J, leaving 3 bases unmatched. CDR3 nucleotides: TGTGCCAGCTCACCACGGGGACAGGGGAGCACCGGGGAGCTGTTTTTT. Protein product: CASSPRGQGSTGELFF. Full variable domain (outside the CDR3, taken from reference TRBV18 and TRBJ2-2): NAGVMQNPRHLVRRRGQEARLRCSPMKGHSHVYWYRQLPEEGLKFMVYLQKENIIDESGMPKERFSAEFPKEGPSILRIQQVVRGDSAAYFCASSPRGQGSTGELFFGEGSRLTVL.

The rearrangement links TRBV5-1 to TRBJ2-7; 8 bases line up with TRBD1. In germline, CDR1 is SGHRS, CDR2 YFSETQ. Trimming took 4 bases from V and 3 from J; bases not matched to a gene: 9. The CDR3 spans 15 residues. CDR3 in amino acids: CASSTPGTGDYEQYF. CDR3 coding DNA: TGCGCCAGCAGCACGCCCGGGACAGGAGACTACGAGCAGTACTTC.

The chain couples TRBV13 to TRBJ1-2, with 8 positions matching TRBD1. V lost 5 bases and J lost 7; bases outside the gene matches: 12. Germline assignment: CDR1 PRHDT and CDR2 FYEKMQ (reference sequence). This CDR3 spans 15 amino acids. The CDR3 coding sequence is TGTGCCAGCAGCATTCAGGGGGCACCCTCTGCTGGCTACACCTTC. As protein: CASSIQGAPSAGYTF.

Remarks on this clone: At one end the junction does not follow the germline gene, possibly because of a read error. The chain uses TRBV7-7 and TRBJ2-3; D is unclear. The CDR3 has 16 residues. CDR1 and CDR2 (germline): SSHAT, FNYEAQ (reference sequence). The CDR3 here is CASSLSGGPGTDTQYF. The CDR3 DNA sequence: TGTGCTAGCAGCTTATCTGGCGGCCCCGGCACAGATACGCAGTATTTT.

The chain combines TRBV19 with TRBJ2-4; 7 positions match TRBD2. This CDR3 region has 14 residues. The V gene's germline CDR1 is LNHDA and CDR2 SQIVND (reference sequence). V shed 4 bases, J shed 6 bases, and the junction held 6 bases outside the gene matches. This CDR3 reads CASSRREPGNIQYF. In nucleotides, the CDR3 is TGTGCCAGTAGTAGGCGGGAGCCGGGAAACATTCAGTACTTC.

The V gene is TRBV3-1 (or the pseudogene TRBV3-2), the J gene TRBJ2-1, with D unclear. The CDR3 totals 13 residues. Trimming took 6 bases from V and 9 from J, leaving 15 bases between them. Germline loops: CDR1 LGHDT, CDR2 YNNKEL (reference sequence). CDR3 nucleotide sequence: TGTGCCAGCAGTCGAGCTAGTGACTTTGAGCAGTTCTTC. Protein product: CASSRASDFEQFF.

This clone was seen a few times. V gene TRBV6-1 combines with J gene TRBJ1-6; D possibly corresponds to TRBD1 (6 bases). This CDR3 contains 15 residues. Trimming took off 2 bases at V and 9 bases at J, with 14 bases between the two ends. Germline V gene data show CDR1 as MNHNS and CDR2 as SASEGT. The CDR3 sequence is CASSESRLTGSPLHF. The CDR3 nucleotides read TGTGCCAGCAGTGAATCCCGCTTGACAGGTTCACCCCTCCACTTT.

This clone has just one count. This sequence joins TRBV11-2 and TRBJ2-5, with D perhaps TRBD2 (6 bases). The CDR3 sequence is 16 residues long. The germline gives CDR1 SGHAT, CDR2 FQNNGV. V lost 2 bases, J lost 5 bases, and 18 bases lay in between. The CDR3, as DNA: TGTGCCAGCAGCTTAAACCTCGGGAGCGCAAGCGAGACCCAGTACTTC. Protein: CASSLNLGSASETQYF.

The genes are TRBV27 and TRBJ1-5, with 10 nucleotides matching TRBD1. Germline trimming cut 6 bases from V and 4 bases from J; bases unmatched to any gene: 6. CDR1 and CDR2 (germline): MNHEY, SMNVEV (reference sequence). The CDR3 runs 15 residues. As DNA, the CDR3 is TGTGCCAGCAGCTTCGGGACAGGGGTAAATCAGCCCCAGCATTTT. It codes for CASSFGTGVNQPQHF.

The gene calls are TRBV5-1 and TRBJ2-7; 7 nucleotides line up with TRBD1. The V and J ends lost 5 bases and 7 bases, in that order; junction bases with no gene match: 6. This CDR3 spans 12 amino acids. Germline CDR1 reads SGHRS; CDR2 reads YFSETQ. Here the CDR3 DNA reads TGCGCCAGCAGGAGGGGGCCGGGGGAGCAGTACTTC. This codes for CASRRGPGEQYF.

The V gene is TRBV5-6, the J gene TRBJ1-2, with D perhaps matching TRBD1 (6 bases). This CDR3 spans 14 amino acids. With 4 bases removed from V and 4 bases from J, the gap between germline ends came to 14 bases. Germline loops: CDR1 SGHDT, CDR2 YYEEEE. The CDR3 DNA is TGTGCCAGCAGCCCCCCAGGACAGTCCTATGGCTACACCTTC. Amino acids: CASSPPGQSYGYTF.

This clone was counted a single time. This chain connects TRBV10-3 to TRBJ2-6; 12 bases map to TRBD1. The trim removed 6 bases at V and 0 bases at J, leaving 12 bases unmatched. This CDR3 contains 20 residues. Germline CDR1 and CDR2: ENHRY and SYGVKD. CDR3 loop: CAIRGDRGLNPRSGANVLTF. CDR3 bases: TGTGCCATCAGGGGGGACAGGGGGCTGAACCCGCGCTCTGGGGCCAACGTCCTGACTTTC.

The V gene is TRBV29-1, the J gene TRBJ2-2; TRBD2 agrees at 14 bases. Germline V gives CDR1 SQVTM, CDR2 ANQGSEA. The CDR3 length is 16 residues. J was trimmed by 4 bases and V by 4 bases; bases with no gene match: 5. Here the CDR3 reads CSVGGLAGDFTGELFF. CDR3 nucleotides: TGCAGCGTTGGGGGACTAGCGGGAGACTTCACCGGGGAGCTGTTTTTT.

By sample share, this clone is medium-sized. The chain employs TRBV6-5 and TRBJ1-1; TRBD1 might be the D (5 bases). From germline, CDR1 is MNHEY and CDR2 SVGAGI. V was cut by 8 bases and J by 3 bases, with 19 bases left in between. The CDR3 runs to 15 residues. CDR3 in DNA: TGTGCCAGCCCCGGACAACAAAGTGGGGACACTGAAGCTTTCTTT. Protein product: CASPGQQSGDTEAFF.

V is TRBV10-1 and J is TRBJ2-4, with TRBD2 matching 7 bases. The length of the CDR3 is 19 residues. Trimming removed 5 bases from V and 0 bases from J; junction bases left unmatched: 16. Germline V lookup: CDR1 WNHNN, CDR2 SYGVQD (reference sequence). CDR3 sequence (DNA): TGCGCCAGCAGTTTCTCAGTCGGGAGGAGGCCTCTAGCCAAAAACATTCAGTACTTC. The encoded protein is CASSFSVGRRPLAKNIQYF.

The chain combines TRBV9 with TRBJ2-7, with D maybe TRBD1 (5 bases). There are 14 residues in the CDR3. The germline V gene encodes CDR1 SGDLS and CDR2 YYNGEE. Trimming pared 4 bases from V and 0 bases from J, leaving 11 bases between. CDR3: CASSPRTLSYEQYF. CDR3 nucleotide sequence: TGTGCCAGCAGCCCACGGACACTCTCCTACGAGCAGTACTTC.

This clone has only one observation. The CDR3 DNA sequence: TGTGCCAGCAGTACGACAGGGACGGATACGCAGTATTTT. This gives the protein CASSTTGTDTQYF. The chain recombines TRBV12-3 or TRBV12-4 with TRBJ2-3; 7 nucleotides match TRBD1. The CDR3 has 13 residues. V was pared by 5 bases and J by 6 bases, with 5 bases of the junction left unmatched.

The chain couples TRBV10-3 to TRBJ1-1, with D unclear. The V and J ends lost 4 bases and 0 bases respectively, with 6 bases between them. Germline V CDR1 and CDR2: ENHRY, SYGVKD. CDR3 length: 13 amino acids. The CDR3 sequence: CAISAEMNTEAFF. The CDR3 nucleotides are TGTGCCATCAGTGCTGAGATGAACACTGAAGCTTTCTTT.

The genes are TRBV2 and TRBJ2-7; D is unresolved. CDR3 size: 11 residues. The V end lost 5 bases, the J end lost 4 bases, and 6 bases lay between the germline ends. The germline V gene encodes CDR1 SNHLY and CDR2 FYNNEI. The CDR3 sequence is CASSYGYEQYF. The CDR3 DNA reads TGTGCCAGCAGTTACGGGTACGAGCAGTACTTC.

This clone showed up just once. The V and J genes are TRBV6-5 and TRBJ2-1; 9 bases agree with TRBD2. Trimming at V came to 8 bases and at J to 0 bases, leaving 5 bases not matched to a gene. The CDR3 contains 15 residues. Germline V gene sequence: CDR1 MNHEY, CDR2 SVGAGI. Here the CDR3 reads CASGGGGSSYNEQFF. In DNA form, the CDR3 reads TGTGCCAGCGGCGGGGGGGGAAGCTCCTACAATGAGCAGTTCTTC.

The rearrangement joins TRBV28 to TRBJ1-2, with D hard to call. Germline loops: CDR1 MDHEN, CDR2 SYDVKM. The CDR3 extends over 10 amino acids. Trimming pared 8 bases from V and 8 bases from J, leaving 9 bases between. In DNA form, the CDR3 reads TGTGCCAGCGGTATCGGGGGCTACACCTTC. It is translated as CASGIGGYTF.

The chain carries TRBV11-3 and TRBJ2-3; TRBD2 matches 11 bases. V shed 5 bases and J 2 bases; nucleotides not matched to a gene: 6. The CDR3 has 16 amino acids. Germline V lookup: CDR1 SGHNT, CDR2 YENEEA. The chain's CDR3 is CASSKIAGGITDTQYF. In DNA form, the CDR3 reads TGTGCCAGCAGCAAAATAGCGGGAGGGATCACAGATACGCAGTATTTT.

The chain carries TRBV19 and TRBJ2-7, with a tentative D call TRBD1 (6 bases). Germline V gives CDR1 LNHDA, CDR2 SQIVND (reference sequence). CDR3 length: 13 residues. Trimming removed 3 bases at V and 6 bases at J, with 12 bases between. CDR3 residues: CASSIGQGSEQYF. CDR3 nucleotide sequence: TGTGCCAGTAGTATTGGGCAGGGGAGCGAGCAGTACTTC.

The chain has TRBV13 and TRBJ2-7; TRBD2 agrees at 8 bases. The germline V gene encodes CDR1 PRHDT and CDR2 FYEKMQ (reference sequence). The CDR3 contains 15 residues. The V segment lost 3 bases and the J segment 2 bases; nucleotides outside the gene matches: 6. The CDR3: CASSFLSGGTYEQYF. The CDR3 nucleotides read TGTGCCAGCAGCTTTCTCAGCGGGGGTACCTACGAGCAGTACTTC. The entire variable domain, with the rest obtained from reference TRBV13 and TRBJ2-7, is as follows: AAGVIQSPRHLIKEKRETATLKCYPIPRHDTVYWYQQGPGQDPQFLISFYEKMQSDKGSIPDRFSAQQFSDYHSELNMSSLELGDSALYFCASSFLSGGTYEQYFGPGTRLTVT.